The clone carrying this T cell receptor beta chain was seen just once. This entry belongs to a study of technical replicates of blood from a few donors. The assay was immunoSEQ multiplex PCR, and TCRdb's table has in-frame clones only and misses some. The sample includes roughly 87,000 clones, roughly 90% of them seen just once. Germline V gene data show CDR1 as LGHNT and CDR2 as FRNRAP. V lost 4 bases, J lost 2 bases, and 17 bases lay in between. The length of the CDR3 is 16 residues. Sequencing used T cells isolated from PBMCs. The clonotype originates from a human donor in good health. The chain uses TRBV12-5 and TRBJ2-5, with a possible D match to TRBD1 (6 bases). As DNA, the CDR3 is TGTGCTAGTGGTTCCAGGGGAATATTCGGACAAGAGACCCAGTACTTC. Protein product: CASGSRGIFGQETQYF.